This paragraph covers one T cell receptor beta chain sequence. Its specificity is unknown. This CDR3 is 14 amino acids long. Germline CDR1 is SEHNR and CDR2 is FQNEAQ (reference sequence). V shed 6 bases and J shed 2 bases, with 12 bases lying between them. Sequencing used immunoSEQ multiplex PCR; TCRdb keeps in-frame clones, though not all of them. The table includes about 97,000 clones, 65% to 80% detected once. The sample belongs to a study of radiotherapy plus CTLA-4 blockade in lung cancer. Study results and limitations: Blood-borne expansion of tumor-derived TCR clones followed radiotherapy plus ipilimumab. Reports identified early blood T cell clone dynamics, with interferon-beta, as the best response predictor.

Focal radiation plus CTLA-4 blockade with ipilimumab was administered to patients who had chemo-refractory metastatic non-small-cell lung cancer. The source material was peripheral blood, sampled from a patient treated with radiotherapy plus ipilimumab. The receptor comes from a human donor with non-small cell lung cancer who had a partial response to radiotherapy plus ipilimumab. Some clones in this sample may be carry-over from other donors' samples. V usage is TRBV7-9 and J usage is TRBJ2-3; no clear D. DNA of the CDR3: TGTGCCAGCAGAAAGCAGGCTAACACAGATACGCAGTATTTT. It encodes CASRKQANTDTQYF.